The 13 T cell receptor beta chains below come from one sample, sequenced in a study of T cell repertoires in cytomegalovirus infection. TCRdb re-derived calls from the reads in MiXCR, one entry per CDR3 protein. The sample yields a few hundred thousand distinct CDR3 sequences, 15% to 20% seen once. Sequenced material: PBMCs. Receptors were obtained from a human donor in good health (CMV status not recorded). Some clones in this sample may be carry-over from other donors' samples.

In DNA, the CDR3 is TGTGCCAGTAGTCGCCCAAGCTCTGGGGCCAACGTCCTGACTTTC. It specifies CASSRPSSGANVLTF. The chain links TRBV19 to TRBJ2-6; no firm D call. Germline V gene lookup returns CDR1 LNHDA and CDR2 SQIVND (reference sequence). V was trimmed by 5 bases and J by 0 bases, leaving 8 bases between them. The CDR3 covers 15 residues.

The rearrangement joins TRBV28 to TRBJ1-1; unclear D gene. Per germline, CDR1 MDHEN and CDR2 SYDVKM. Trimming stripped 1 base from V and 1 base from J, with 7 bases between. The CDR3 length is 14 residues. CDR3 DNA sequence: TGTGCCAGCAGTTTATCACAGCCGAACACTGAAGCTTTCTTT. Translation: CASSLSQPNTEAFF.

For this clonotype: Just one base apart from a much larger clone, this may be a read error. V gene TRBV7-6 combines with J gene TRBJ2-7, with 14 bases matching TRBD2. This CDR3 comprises 14 residues. The germline CDR1 and CDR2 sequences are SGHVS and FNYEAQ. Trimming at V came to 5 bases and at J to 6 bases, leaving 3 bases not matched to a gene. The CDR3 here is CASSGTSGSSEQYF. The CDR3 DNA reads as TGTGCCAGCAGCGGGACTAGCGGGAGTAGCGAGCAGTACTTC.

V is TRBV6-5 and J is TRBJ2-7, with a weak D call TRBD2 (5 bases). The ends were cut back, 10 bases at V and 7 bases at J, with 20 bases in the middle. Germline CDR1 reads MNHEY; CDR2 reads SVGAGI. The CDR3 loop spans 13 amino acids. CDR3: CATRPGISREQYF. The CDR3, as DNA: TGTGCCACACGACCCGGGATTTCGAGGGAGCAGTACTTC.

The chain uses TRBV9 and TRBJ2-1, with D tentatively TRBD2 (6 bases). Per germline, CDR1 SGDLS and CDR2 YYNGEE. V dropped 4 bases and J dropped 1 base, with 12 bases sitting between them. The CDR3 consists of 15 residues. This chain's CDR3 is CASSSEGGSYNEQFF. In nucleotides, the CDR3 is TGTGCCAGCAGCTCGGAGGGCGGATCCTACAATGAGCAGTTCTTC.

The gene calls are TRBV5-1 and TRBJ2-5; D is ambiguous. V dropped 5 bases and J dropped 0 bases, with 14 bases sitting between them. This CDR3 region has 15 residues. The germline V gene encodes CDR1 SGHRS and CDR2 YFSETQ. This CDR3 is CASRKGASYQETQYF. As DNA, the CDR3 is TGCGCCAGCAGAAAGGGCGCCTCGTACCAAGAGACCCAGTACTTC.

In DNA form, the CDR3 reads TGTGCCAGCAGTTACGGCTTGGTATGGCAGTTCTTC. Translation: CASSYGLVWQFF. The chain has TRBV6-2 or TRBV6-3 and TRBJ2-1; D is uncertain. The V gene lost 2 bases and the J gene lost 12 bases, with 11 bases spanning the gap. Germline V gives CDR1 MNHEY, CDR2 SVGEGT. CDR3 length equals 12 residues.

The CDR3: CASTPSRGLEAGNTIYF. The CDR3 coding sequence is TGTGCCAGCACCCCTTCGCGGGGCTTGGAAGCTGGAAACACCATATATTTT. This sequence joins TRBV11-2 and TRBJ1-3; D is possibly TRBD1 (5 bases). Per the germline V gene, CDR1 is SGHAT and CDR2 is FQNNGV. Trimming took off 7 bases at V and 2 bases at J, with 21 bases between the two ends. This CDR3 is built from 17 residues.

This clonotype has at least ten counts. The genes are TRBV7-6 and TRBJ2-3; D remains unclear. The germline V gene encodes CDR1 SGHVS and CDR2 FNYEAQ. Deletions cut 7 bases from V and 5 bases from J, with 16 bases between. CDR3 length: 14 amino acids. The CDR3 protein is CASTPVRGVDTQYF. The CDR3 DNA sequence: TGTGCCAGCACGCCCGTTCGAGGAGTAGATACGCAGTATTTT.

This clonotype has a handful of counts. The chain's CDR3 is CSARVPTSGRSEQYF. The CDR3 region has the DNA TGCAGTGCTAGAGTACCGACTAGCGGGAGAAGCGAGCAGTACTTC. V usage is TRBV20-1 and J usage is TRBJ2-7; 12 bases map to TRBD2. V gave up 1 base and J gave up 6 bases; unmatched junction bases: 7. CDR3 length: 15 amino acids. Per the germline V gene, CDR1 is DFQATT and CDR2 is SNEGSKA (reference sequence).

This clonotype has only a few counts. This chain links TRBV20-1 with TRBJ2-3; D not resolved. This CDR3 is 13 amino acids long. With 1 base removed from V and 4 bases from J, the gap between germline ends came to 9 bases. Germline assignment: CDR1 DFQATT and CDR2 SNEGSKA (reference sequence). CDR3 sequence (DNA): TGCAGTGCTAGAGTTAGAGGTGCAGATACGCAGTATTTT. This gives the protein CSARVRGADTQYF.

The genes are TRBV20-1 and TRBJ2-1, with TRBD2 identical over 12 bases. The CDR3 runs to 15 residues. J gave up 4 bases and V 5 bases, and 6 bases lay outside the gene matches. CDR1 and CDR2 from the germline V gene are DFQATT and SNEGSKA (reference sequence). In DNA form, the CDR3 reads TGCAGTGCTTTCGCAACTAGCGGGGGGTACAATGAGCAGTTCTTC. This translates into CSAFATSGGYNEQFF.

The rearrangement links TRBV5-1 to TRBJ1-1; possibly TRBD1 for D (6 bases). The germline gives CDR1 SGHRS, CDR2 YFSETQ. There are 16 residues in the CDR3. V was shortened by 2 bases and J by 2 bases, with 16 bases between the two germline ends. The CDR3 region has the DNA TGCGCCAGCAGCTTATTTGGGGGCGGGGGAAACACTGAAGCTTTCTTT. Its protein is CASSLFGGGGNTEAFF.